This entry lists 20 T cell receptor beta chains sequenced from one sample in a study of T-cell memory formation after mild COVID-19. MiXCR, applied by TCRdb to the 5' RACE reads, yields one record per CDR3 protein. The sample includes fewer than 400,000 distinct CDR3 sequences, 10% to 15% of them seen just once. The specimen was PBMCs or a T cell subset sorted from them (not recorded which). These receptors came from a man aged 18 to 29 who had mild COVID-19 (a few samples of this study predate the infection). Cell type and time point are not known.

The V and J genes are TRBV11-2 and TRBJ1-2, with D possibly TRBD1 on 5 matching bases. The CDR3 extends over 13 amino acids. CDR1 SGHAT and CDR2 FQNNGV come from the germline V gene. The ends were cut back, 2 bases at V and 7 bases at J, with 11 bases in the middle. CDR3 region: CASSLILRVGYTF. DNA for the CDR3: TGTGCCAGCAGCTTAATTCTCAGGGTTGGCTACACCTTC.

V gene TRBV6-2 or TRBV6-3 combines with J gene TRBJ1-5; tentatively, D is TRBD1 (5 bases). CDR3 length equals 15 residues. V was pared by 2 bases and J by 5 bases, with 13 bases between. CDR1 MNHEY and CDR2 SVGEGT come from the germline V gene. The CDR3 nucleotides are TGTGCCAGCAGTTACCCGTGGGGCGCAGATCAGCCCCAGCATTTT. Protein: CASSYPWGADQPQHF.

V and J are TRBV12-5 and TRBJ2-1; 12 nucleotides line up with TRBD2. The length of the CDR3 is 16 residues. Germline CDR1 is LGHNT and CDR2 is FRNRAP. V lost 5 bases to trimming and J lost 4 bases; unmatched junction nucleotides: 6. In DNA, the CDR3 is TGTGCTAGTGGTCCGCGGACTAGCGGGGTGTACAATGAGCAGTTCTTC. Translating it yields CASGPRTSGVYNEQFF.

This sequence joins TRBV29-1 and TRBJ1-1; D unresolved. Trimming left V 3 bases short and J 0 bases short, with 11 bases between. CDR3 length: 14 amino acids. Germline values: CDR1 SQVTM, CDR2 ANQGSEA. The CDR3 region has the DNA TGCAGCGTTGACCCTGACGGATTGAACACTGAAGCTTTCTTT. Its protein product is CSVDPDGLNTEAFF. Looking up the rest from reference TRBV29-1 and TRBJ1-1 gives the full variable domain: SAVISQKPSRDICQRGTSLTIQCQVDSQVTMMFWYRQQPGQSLTLIATANQGSEATYESGFVIDKFPISRPNLTFSTLTVSNMSPEDSSIYLCSVDPDGLNTEAFFGQGTRLTVV.

This clonotype was observed a handful of times. The rearrangement joins TRBV20-1 to TRBJ1-1; D unresolved. This CDR3 has 13 residues. CDR1 and CDR2 (germline): DFQATT, SNEGSKA (reference sequence). V was clipped by 1 base and J by 1 base, with 7 bases between them. Here the CDR3 reads CSARGQPNTEAFF. CDR3 nucleotides: TGCAGTGCTAGAGGTCAGCCGAACACTGAAGCTTTCTTT.

The chain links TRBV9 to TRBJ1-4; D may be TRBD1 (5 bases). The CDR3 runs to 15 residues. Trimming shortened V by 2 bases and J by 5 bases, and 13 bases separated the two germline ends. CDR1 and CDR2 from the germline V gene are SGDLS and YYNGEE. The CDR3 DNA reads TGTGCCAGCAGCGTGGGGCAGGGCCTCAATGAAAAACTGTTTTTT. Translating gives CASSVGQGLNEKLFF.

This rearrangement joins TRBV20-1 to TRBJ2-7; D call uncertain. Trimming stripped 2 bases from V and 6 bases from J, with 14 bases between. Germline CDR1 reads DFQATT; CDR2 reads SNEGSKA (reference sequence). The length of the CDR3 is 13 residues. CDR3 in DNA: TGCAGTGCTAGATCGGATTTATACGCCGAGCAGTACGTC. Its translation: CSARSDLYAEQYV.

This clonotype was seen repeatedly, ten times or more. The DNA of the CDR3 is TGTGCCAGCAGTTTAGGATTTGGGGGCATCCAAGCTTTCTTT. As protein: CASSLGFGGIQAFF. The gene calls are TRBV12-3 or TRBV12-4 and TRBJ1-1; perhaps TRBD1 as D (6 bases). The V end was cut by 1 base, the J end by 9 bases, with 15 bases between. This CDR3 has 14 amino acids.

The CDR3 nucleotides read TGCGCCAGCAGCCCCCTTCCCCTGAACACTGAAGCTTTCTTT. This sequence encodes CASSPLPLNTEAFF. The rearrangement uses TRBV4-1 and TRBJ1-1; no clear D gene. The CDR3 spans 14 residues. Trimming took 4 bases from V and 0 from J, leaving 9 bases between them. The V gene's germline CDR1 is MGHRA and CDR2 YSYEKL.

The chain couples TRBV20-1 to TRBJ1-1, with D maybe TRBD1 (5 bases). CDR3 length: 17 residues. Between the trimmed V and J ends, which lost 1 base and 1 base, there was a span of 19 bases. Per germline, CDR1 DFQATT and CDR2 SNEGSKA (reference sequence). CDR3 nucleotide sequence: TGCAGTGCTAGAGTGGTTTTAAAGGTCGGACAGAACACTGAAGCTTTCTTT. Protein: CSARVVLKVGQNTEAFF.

The CDR3 sequence is CASSLIPVTYEQYF. Here the CDR3 DNA reads TGTGCCAGCAGCTTGATACCGGTCACCTACGAGCAGTACTTC. The chain couples TRBV11-2 to TRBJ2-7, with no clear D. The germline CDR1 and CDR2 sequences are SGHAT and FQNNGV. The CDR3 spans 14 residues. Trimming pared 3 bases from V and 2 bases from J, leaving 11 bases between.

This clonotype appeared a few times. V gene TRBV6-2 or TRBV6-3 combines with J gene TRBJ1-1; D unresolved. This CDR3 has 16 amino acids. V shed 6 bases and J shed 3 bases, with 20 bases lying between them. CDR1 is MNHEY, CDR2 SVGEGT, per germline. CDR3 in amino acids: CASSLDSTGGYTEAFF. The DNA of the CDR3 is TGTGCCAGCAGCTTAGACTCCACCGGAGGGTACACTGAAGCTTTCTTT.

The chain employs TRBV9 and TRBJ2-1; 9 bases line up with TRBD2. The trim removed 0 bases at V and 5 bases at J, leaving 3 bases unmatched. CDR3 size: 15 residues. From germline, CDR1 is SGDLS and CDR2 YYNGEE. The CDR3 bases are TGTGCCAGCAGCGTAGATAAGCGGGGGGACAATGAGCAGTTCTTC. It codes for CASSVDKRGDNEQFF. The full variable domain, completed using reference TRBV9 and TRBJ2-1, is DSGVTQTPKHLITATGQRVTLRCSPRSGDLSVYWYQQSLDQGLQFLIQYYNGEERAKGNILERFSAQQFPDLHSELNLSSLELGDSALYFCASSVDKRGDNEQFFGPGTRLTVL.

This clonotype has just a few counts. Here the CDR3 DNA reads TGTGCCAGCAGTTACCTCACAGGGAAGGTCTACGTC. Residues: CASSYLTGKVYV. The V and J genes are TRBV6-6 and TRBJ2-7; TRBD1 is a possible D gene (6 bases). The ends were cut back, 2 bases at V and 13 bases at J, with 15 bases in the middle. The CDR3 has 12 residues. Germline CDR1 MNHNY, CDR2 SVGAGI (reference sequence).

This clonotype was seen a handful of times. The chain employs TRBV7-2 and TRBJ2-6; D call uncertain. The germline V gene encodes CDR1 SGHTA and CDR2 FQGNSA. CDR3 size: 15 residues. Trimming shortened V by 1 base and J by 0 bases, and 4 bases separated the two germline ends. The CDR3 DNA is TGTGCCAGCAGCTTAGTCTACTCTGGGGCCAACGTCCTGACTTTC. Translation: CASSLVYSGANVLTF.

The gene calls are TRBV6-6 and TRBJ2-1; tentative D call: TRBD1 (5 bases). The CDR3 is 14 residues long. Trimming cost V 4 bases and J 3 bases, with 10 bases left between them. The germline CDR1 and CDR2 sequences are MNHNY and SVGAGI (reference sequence). The CDR3 bases are TGTGCCAGCAGTTTGCAGGGCCTCTACAATGAGCAGTTCTTC. This sequence encodes CASSLQGLYNEQFF.

This clonotype was seen only a few times. This chain uses TRBV28 with TRBJ1-1; D perhaps matches TRBD1 (5 bases). V shed 6 bases and J shed 4 bases, with 15 bases lying between them. Germline V CDR1 and CDR2: MDHEN, SYDVKM. CDR3 length: 14 residues. The CDR3 sequence: CASSPGIWSTEAFF. The CDR3, as DNA: TGTGCCAGCAGCCCAGGGATCTGGAGCACTGAAGCTTTCTTT.

This clonotype was seen a handful of times. The genes are TRBV4-1 and TRBJ2-2; D is undetermined. Looked up from germline, CDR1 is MGHRA and CDR2 is YSYEKL. The CDR3 has 15 residues. V dropped 1 base and J dropped 4 bases, with 10 bases sitting between them. The CDR3 DNA reads as TGCGCCAGCAGCCAAGGCTGGGAAGGCACCGGGGAGCTGTTTTTT. Its translation: CASSQGWEGTGELFF.

The rearrangement uses TRBV10-3 and TRBJ1-1; D is undetermined. The CDR3 spans 10 residues. Germline CDR1 ENHRY, CDR2 SYGVKD. Trimming cost V 8 bases and J 4 bases, with 5 bases left between them. CDR3 nucleotide sequence: TGTGCCATCTTCGGCACTGAAGCTTTCTTT. Translating it yields CAIFGTEAFF.

CDR3 residues: CASSFLTGDQPQHF. In DNA, the CDR3 is TGTGCCAGCAGCTTTTTGACAGGGGATCAGCCCCAGCATTTT. This chain links TRBV7-8 with TRBJ1-5; 8 bases agree with TRBD1. V shed 3 bases, J shed 5 bases, and the junction held 3 bases outside the gene matches. The CDR3 is made up of 14 amino acids. The germline V gene has CDR1 SGHVS and CDR2 FQNEAQ.